The 8 T cell receptor beta chains below come from one sample, sequenced in a study of cytomegalovirus exposure and HLA in healthy donors. PCR amplification relied on 60 Vbeta primers (plus 13 Jbeta primers). Assay used: immunoSEQ multiplex PCR; TCRdb lists only in-frame clones, some missing. Of some 89,000 clones listed, 78% are singletons. What was sequenced was PBMCs. The receptors shown here come from a woman between 40 and 55 years old in good health and CMV-seropositive.

This sequence joins TRBV7-9 and TRBJ2-5; the match to TRBD2 covers 7 bases. CDR3 length: 16 residues. Looked up from germline, CDR1 is SEHNR and CDR2 is FQNEAQ (reference sequence). Germline trimming cut 6 bases from V and 7 bases from J; bases unmatched to any gene: 17. CDR3 coding DNA: TGTGCCAGCAGTCACAGTCCCGGGACTACGAAAGGGACCCAGTACTTC. It translates to CASSHSPGTTKGTQYF.

J is TRBJ2-4 and V is TRBV11-2; 7 bases match TRBD2. V shed 3 bases, J shed 5 bases, and the junction held 1 base outside the gene matches. Germline values: CDR1 SGHAT, CDR2 FQNNGV. This CDR3 has 13 residues. CDR3 sequence reads: CASSLTSQNIQYF. The CDR3, as DNA: TGTGCCAGCAGCTTGACTAGCCAAAACATTCAGTACTTC.

The rearrangement links TRBV5-1 to TRBJ2-2, with 10 bases fitting TRBD1. J was trimmed by 6 bases and V by 5 bases; bases with no gene match: 7. The germline gives CDR1 SGHRS, CDR2 YFSETQ. The CDR3 contains 15 residues. The CDR3 DNA follows: TGCGCCAGCAGGCCCGGGACAGGGGCCCCCGGGGAGCTGTTTTTT. Amino acids: CASRPGTGAPGELFF.

This CDR3 reads CATSGGGSSYEQYF. In DNA, the CDR3 is TGTGCCACCAGCGGGGGAGGGAGCTCCTACGAGCAGTACTTC. The chain joins TRBV15 to TRBJ2-5, with 7 bases that match TRBD2. The DNA end favors TRBJ2-7, so the J call may be wrong. Germline CDR1 reads LNHNV; CDR2 reads YYDKDF (reference sequence). This CDR3 region has 14 residues.

The chain links TRBV7-9 to TRBJ1-1; 12 bases match TRBD1. The CDR3 is made up of 15 amino acids. The trim removed 5 bases at V and 7 bases at J, leaving 8 bases unmatched. Germline V gene sequence: CDR1 SEHNR, CDR2 FQNEAQ (reference sequence). DNA for the CDR3: TGTGCCAGCAGCGGGGGGGACAGGGGGCAGATTGAAGCTTTCTTT. It specifies CASSGGDRGQIEAFF.

The chain employs TRBV10-3 and TRBJ1-2, with TRBD1 matching over 7 bases. V was clipped by 3 bases and J by 6 bases; unmatched bases: 7. This CDR3 region has 14 residues. The germline V gene encodes CDR1 ENHRY and CDR2 SYGVKD. The CDR3 DNA reads as TGTGCCATCAGTGATCCGGAGGGGGCGGATGGCTACACCTTC. Translation: CAISDPEGADGYTF.

This clone appeared many times. The CDR3 DNA sequence: TGTGCCTGGAAGGGGGTTGCCGACACCGGGGAGCTGTTTTTT. It translates to CAWKGVADTGELFF. V usage is TRBV30 and J usage is TRBJ2-2; D might be TRBD1 (6 bases). This CDR3 comprises 14 residues. The germline V gene encodes CDR1 GTSNPN and CDR2 SVGIG (reference sequence). V gave up 4 bases and J gave up 3 bases, with 12 bases separating them.

The CDR3 reads CASSQDLGSGSPGETQYF. CDR3 coding DNA: TGTGCCAGCAGCCAAGATCTCGGTAGCGGGAGTCCCGGAGAGACCCAGTACTTC. The chain is built from TRBV4-2 and TRBJ2-5; 9 nucleotides align to TRBD2. With V trimmed by 0 bases and J by 4 bases, 12 bases remained unmatched. The germline V gene has CDR1 LGHNA and CDR2 YNFKEQ. The CDR3 has 18 residues.